The 31 T cell receptor beta chains below all came from one sample that was sequenced in a study of cytomegalovirus exposure and HLA in healthy donors. PCR used 60 Vbeta primers and 13 Jbeta primers. Measured with immunoSEQ multiplex PCR; TCRdb has only the in-frame clones, and not every one. The table shows under 200,000 clones, with 81% occurring only once. Material: PBMCs. Receptor source: a man between 35 and 55 years old in good health and CMV-seropositive.

This rearrangement joins TRBV6-5 to TRBJ1-5; D is unclear. This CDR3 comprises 14 residues. Trimming removed 6 bases from V and 5 bases from J, with 14 bases in between. Per the germline V gene, CDR1 is MNHEY and CDR2 is SVGAGI. CDR3 nucleotide sequence: TGTGCCAGCAGATTTTTTACGGAGGATCAGCCCCAGCATTTT. Protein product: CASRFFTEDQPQHF.

About this clone: At one end the junction does not follow the germline gene, possibly because of a read error. The CDR3 here is CASSPRFGLAGGSF. Written as DNA, the CDR3 is TGTGCCAGCAGTCCACGATTCGGGCTAGCGGGAGGGTCATTC. The chain has TRBV28 and TRBJ2-7, with 12 bases aligning to TRBD2. The CDR3 contains 14 residues. In germline, CDR1 is MDHEN, CDR2 SYDVKM.

The V and J genes are TRBV19 and TRBJ2-1; D is uncertain. CDR1 and CDR2 (germline): LNHDA, SQIVND (reference sequence). V dropped 7 bases and J dropped 5 bases, with 9 bases sitting between them. The CDR3 totals 12 residues. CDR3 bases: TGTGCCAGTATGAACTTCGACAATGAGCAGTTCTTC. As protein: CASMNFDNEQFF.

The CDR3: CASSFAGTGWDEQFF. The CDR3, as DNA: TGTGCCAGCAGCTTTGCCGGGACAGGGTGGGATGAGCAGTTCTTC. The V and J genes are TRBV11-2 and TRBJ2-1; TRBD1 matches at 9 bases. The germline CDR1 and CDR2 sequences are SGHAT and FQNNGV. This CDR3 is 15 amino acids long. V was pared by 3 bases and J by 8 bases, with 8 bases of the junction left unmatched. Drawing the rest from reference TRBV11-2 and TRBJ2-1, the complete variable domain is EAGVAQSPRYKIIEKRQSVAFWCNPISGHATLYWYQQILGQGPKLLIQFQNNGVVDDSQLPKDRFSAERLKGVDSTLKIQPAKLEDSAVYLCASSFAGTGWDEQFFGPGTRLTVL.

The chain carries TRBV2 and TRBJ1-1; D is unclear. Germline V gene data show CDR1 as SNHLY and CDR2 as FYNNEI. Between the trimmed V and J ends, which lost 7 bases and 1 base, there was a span of 7 bases. The CDR3 is 12 amino acids. CDR3 protein: CASNPQNTEAFF. Written as DNA, the CDR3 is TGTGCCAGCAATCCCCAGAACACTGAAGCTTTCTTT.

This clone was seen only a few times. The chain recombines TRBV27 with TRBJ1-4; 12 bases fit TRBD1. Germline V gene lookup returns CDR1 MNHEY and CDR2 SMNVEV (reference sequence). The CDR3 has 14 amino acids. With V trimmed by 6 bases and J by 10 bases, 6 bases remained unmatched. The CDR3 nucleotides are TGTGCCAGCAGGGGGACAGGGGGCGAACGAAAACTGTTTTTT. Encoded protein: CASRGTGGERKLFF.

This chain joins TRBV10-3 and TRBJ2-7; 7 nucleotides align to TRBD1. V lost 3 bases and J lost 2; bases outside the gene matches: 10. The CDR3 has 16 amino acids. From germline, CDR1 is ENHRY and CDR2 SYGVKD. The CDR3 region is CAISDGTVKVAYEQYF. The CDR3 DNA reads TGTGCCATCAGTGACGGGACAGTCAAGGTGGCCTACGAGCAGTACTTC.

Only one count was recorded for this clone. The rearrangement uses TRBV6-4 and TRBJ2-3; 11 bases agree with TRBD2. The V gene's germline CDR1 is MRHNA and CDR2 SNTAGT. The CDR3 is made up of 14 amino acids. Trimming took 8 bases from V and 5 from J; bases not matched to a gene: 6. CDR3: CASALAGVGDTQYF. The DNA for the CDR3 is TGTGCCAGCGCACTAGCGGGGGTCGGAGATACGCAGTATTTT.

The rearrangement joins TRBV9 to TRBJ2-2, with D perhaps matching TRBD2 (5 bases). V lost 4 bases, J lost 4 bases, and 20 bases lay in between. Germline CDR1 SGDLS, CDR2 YYNGEE. The CDR3 consists of 17 residues. For the CDR3, the DNA is TGTGCCAGCAGCCCATTCCACCAACTAGTATCCACCGGGGAGCTGTTTTTT. Amino acid sequence: CASSPFHQLVSTGELFF.

The rearrangement joins TRBV19 to TRBJ1-5, with D hard to call. This CDR3 comprises 15 residues. V lost 1 base to trimming and J lost 6 bases, with 13 bases between them. The V gene's germline CDR1 is LNHDA and CDR2 SQIVND (reference sequence). This chain's CDR3 is CASSIGGREGQPQHF. As DNA, the CDR3 is TGTGCCAGTAGTATAGGTGGGAGGGAGGGTCAGCCCCAGCATTTT.

The J gene is TRBJ2-7, the V gene TRBV7-9; 9 bases are shared with TRBD2. The V and J ends lost 6 bases and 4 bases, in that order; junction bases with no gene match: 16. The CDR3 sequence is 17 residues long. CDR1 SEHNR and CDR2 FQNEAQ come from the germline V gene (reference sequence). As DNA, the CDR3 is TGTGCCAGCAGTTTCCAGAAGGCGGCTAGCGGGGCTTACGAGCAGTACTTC. It specifies CASSFQKAASGAYEQYF.

The chain is built from TRBV6-6 and TRBJ1-4; D gene uncertain. The CDR3 has 14 amino acids. Germline assignment: CDR1 MNHNY and CDR2 SVGAGI (reference sequence). Trimming pared 2 bases from V and 0 bases from J, leaving 4 bases between. CDR3: CASSYGATNEKLFF. The CDR3, as DNA: TGTGCCAGCAGTTACGGAGCAACTAATGAAAAACTGTTTTTT.

This clone was picked up one time. V usage is TRBV5-5 and J usage is TRBJ1-4; 9 bases agree with TRBD1. The CDR3 spans 16 residues. Losses at the gene ends were 3 bases for V and 8 bases for J; bases not matched to a gene: 11. Germline loops: CDR1 SGHKS, CDR2 YYEKEE (reference sequence). DNA for the CDR3: TGTGCCAGCAGCTCTCTCAAACAGGGGGCAGGGGAAAAACTGTTTTTT. It encodes CASSSLKQGAGEKLFF.

This chain joins TRBV7-7 and TRBJ2-5; D is undetermined. There are 15 residues in the CDR3. The V gene lost 1 base and the J gene lost 1 base, with 10 bases spanning the gap. Germline-derived CDR1 and CDR2 are SSHAT and FNYEAQ (reference sequence). The CDR3 DNA sequence: TGTGCCAGCAGCTTAGTCGTTAGCAGCCAAGAGACCCAGTACTTC. Amino acids: CASSLVVSSQETQYF.

The rearrangement joins TRBV6-5 to TRBJ1-1; possible D gene TRBD1, 5 bases. CDR3 length: 14 amino acids. V lost 5 bases and J lost 4, with 14 bases in between. Germline assignment: CDR1 MNHEY and CDR2 SVGAGI. As DNA, the CDR3 is TGTGCCAGCAGTGAGCCGGGGGGGGGCACTGAAGCTTTCTTT. Translated, it gives CASSEPGGGTEAFF.

CDR3 DNA: TGTGCCAGCAGCTCGCCGGGACTAGCGGTCTACGAGCAGTACTTC. Translated, it gives CASSSPGLAVYEQYF. The rearrangement links TRBV7-2 to TRBJ2-7, with TRBD2 matching over 11 bases. Germline loops: CDR1 SGHTA, CDR2 FQGNSA. The CDR3 loop spans 15 amino acids. V shed 4 bases, J shed 3 bases, and the junction held 5 bases outside the gene matches. Together with reference TRBV7-2 and TRBJ2-7, the CDR3 gives the full variable domain: GAGVSQSPSNKVTEKGKDVELRCDPISGHTALYWYRQSLGQGLEFLIYFQGNSAPDKSGLPSDRFSAERTGGSVSTLTIQRTQQEDSAVYLCASSSPGLAVYEQYFGPGTRLTVT.

The rearrangement joins TRBV5-5 to TRBJ2-1, with 11 bases identical to TRBD2. Germline CDR1 and CDR2: SGHKS and YYEKEE (reference sequence). The V gene end was trimmed by 3 bases and the J gene end by 9 bases; junction bases not matched to a gene: 11. CDR3 length: 16 amino acids. For the CDR3, the DNA is TGTGCCAGCAGCTGGGCTATTAGCGGGGGGGCTTTTGAGCAGTTCTTC. The encoded protein is CASSWAISGGAFEQFF. Drawing the rest from reference TRBV5-5 and TRBJ2-1, the complete variable domain is DAGVTQSPTHLIKTRGQQVTLRCSPISGHKSVSWYQQVLGQGPQFIFQYYEKEERGRGNFPDRFSARQFPNYSSELNVNALLLGDSALYLCASSWAISGGAFEQFFGPGTRLTVL.

V gene TRBV11-2 combines with J gene TRBJ2-1; TRBD2 matches 9 bases. Trimming took 4 bases from V and 7 from J; bases not matched to a gene: 14. Germline CDR1 and CDR2: SGHAT and FQNNGV. This CDR3 is built from 17 residues. The CDR3 nucleotides read TGTGCCAGCAGCTCATGGGCCTATAGCGGGGGAGATAATGAGCAGTTCTTC. It translates to CASSSWAYSGGDNEQFF.

This clone was seen more than once but under ten times. The chain links TRBV10-2 to TRBJ1-1; the D is unclear. Germline assignment: CDR1 WSHSY and CDR2 SAAADI. The CDR3 is 13 amino acids. V gave up 6 bases and J gave up 1 base, with 9 bases separating them. The CDR3: CASSRGGNTEAFF. The CDR3 nucleotides read TGCGCCAGCAGCCGGGGAGGGAACACTGAAGCTTTCTTT.

This clone was seen a few times. The rearrangement joins TRBV15 to TRBJ2-4; D possibly corresponds to TRBD2 (6 bases). The CDR3 is made up of 16 amino acids. The V and J ends lost 0 bases and 3 bases respectively, with 12 bases between them. CDR1 LNHNV and CDR2 YYDKDF come from the germline V gene (reference sequence). CDR3 coding DNA: TGTGCCACCAGCAGAGAGGCCCAGGGACTCAAAAACATTCAGTACTTC. This gives the protein CATSREAQGLKNIQYF.

CDR3 sequence: CASSRLSGGANTDTQYF. The CDR3, as DNA: TGTGCCAGCAGCCGGCTTAGCGGGGGGGCCAACACAGATACGCAGTATTTT. The V call is TRBV5-4, the J call TRBJ2-3, with TRBD2 identical over 11 bases. The germline CDR1 and CDR2 sequences are SGHNT and YYREEE (reference sequence). The V and J ends lost 4 bases and 2 bases, in that order; junction bases with no gene match: 9. CDR3 length: 17 residues.

V usage is TRBV29-1 and J usage is TRBJ2-7; 9 bases line up with TRBD1. Germline CDR1 SQVTM, CDR2 ANQGSEA. The CDR3 is 14 amino acids. Trimming took 5 bases from V and 0 from J; bases not matched to a gene: 5. This CDR3 is CSVWTGEGSYEQYF. CDR3 bases: TGCAGCGTTTGGACAGGGGAAGGCTCCTACGAGCAGTACTTC.

The gene calls are TRBV19 and TRBJ2-5, with 8 bases aligning to TRBD1. The CDR3 is made up of 15 amino acids. After removal of 3 bases from V and 1 base from J, the junction contained 4 bases not matched to a gene. CDR1 LNHDA and CDR2 SQIVND come from the germline V gene (reference sequence). The CDR3 loop reads CASSMPGTGQETQYF. The CDR3 DNA is TGTGCCAGTAGTATGCCCGGGACAGGCCAAGAGACCCAGTACTTC.

The chain is built from TRBV5-1 and TRBJ2-2; D not certain. The V gene lost 0 bases and the J gene lost 2 bases, with 8 bases spanning the gap. The CDR3 sequence is 15 residues long. CDR1 is SGHRS and CDR2 is YFSETQ in the germline V gene. Written as DNA, the CDR3 is TGCGCCAGCAGCTTGGATGGCGGTAACACCGGGGAGCTGTTTTTT. It yields the protein CASSLDGGNTGELFF.

The CDR3 protein is CSVTDWVEQYF. In DNA form, the CDR3 reads TGCAGCGTCACAGATTGGGTCGAGCAGTACTTC. The chain couples TRBV29-1 to TRBJ2-7; D gene uncertain. Germline V lookup: CDR1 SQVTM, CDR2 ANQGSEA. The CDR3 is 11 amino acids. With 6 bases removed from V and 6 bases from J, the gap between germline ends came to 12 bases.

The chain links TRBV5-4 to TRBJ2-7; a weak D match, TRBD2 (5 bases). Trimming removed 0 bases at V and 3 bases at J, with 13 bases between. The CDR3 is 15 amino acids. Per germline, CDR1 SGHNT and CDR2 YYREEE (reference sequence). Here the CDR3 reads CASSLAPGEYYEQYF. The CDR3 DNA is TGTGCCAGCAGCTTGGCTCCCGGGGAGTACTACGAGCAGTACTTC.

The chain has TRBV18 and TRBJ2-5; TRBD1 agrees at 7 bases. The V gene end was trimmed by 0 bases and the J gene end by 1 base; junction bases not matched to a gene: 2. The CDR3 runs 15 residues. CDR1 and CDR2 from the germline V gene are KGHSH and LQKENI. This CDR3 reads CASSPPSGGQETQYF. CDR3 sequence (DNA): TGTGCCAGCTCACCACCGTCAGGGGGCCAAGAGACCCAGTACTTC.

The rearrangement joins TRBV5-1 to TRBJ2-3, with 9 bases identical to TRBD1. Per the germline V gene, CDR1 is SGHRS and CDR2 is YFSETQ. J was trimmed by 0 bases and V by 3 bases; bases with no gene match: 14. There are 19 residues in the CDR3. The CDR3 nucleotides read TGCGCCAGCAGCTCGCTGTTAGGAAAACAGGGGGCGAGCACAGATACGCAGTATTTT. Protein product: CASSSLLGKQGASTDTQYF.

The rearrangement links TRBV15 to TRBJ2-1; TRBD1 is a possible D gene (5 bases). This CDR3 spans 14 amino acids. The germline V gene has CDR1 LNHNV and CDR2 YYDKDF (reference sequence). Trimming took 10 bases from V and 0 from J, leaving 13 bases between them. The CDR3 DNA sequence: TGTGCCAAGACAGAGTTGAGCTCCTACAATGAGCAGTTCTTC. Its protein is CAKTELSSYNEQFF.

CDR3 sequence reads: CASGLEGTRNSPLHF. CDR3 in DNA: TGTGCTAGTGGTTTGGAAGGGACTAGGAATTCACCCCTCCACTTT. V and J are TRBV12-5 and TRBJ1-6; TRBD1 is a possible D gene (5 bases). Looked up from germline, CDR1 is LGHNT and CDR2 is FRNRAP. V lost 1 base, J lost 7 bases, and 11 bases lay in between. CDR3 size: 15 residues.

This chain connects TRBV7-2 to TRBJ1-1; D not resolved. The germline V gene has CDR1 SGHTA and CDR2 FQGNSA. The CDR3 has 15 residues. The V end was cut by 1 base, the J end by 0 bases, with 9 bases between. CDR3 DNA: TGTGCCAGCAGCTTAGACCCGGGGATGAACACTGAAGCTTTCTTT. The encoded protein is CASSLDPGMNTEAFF.